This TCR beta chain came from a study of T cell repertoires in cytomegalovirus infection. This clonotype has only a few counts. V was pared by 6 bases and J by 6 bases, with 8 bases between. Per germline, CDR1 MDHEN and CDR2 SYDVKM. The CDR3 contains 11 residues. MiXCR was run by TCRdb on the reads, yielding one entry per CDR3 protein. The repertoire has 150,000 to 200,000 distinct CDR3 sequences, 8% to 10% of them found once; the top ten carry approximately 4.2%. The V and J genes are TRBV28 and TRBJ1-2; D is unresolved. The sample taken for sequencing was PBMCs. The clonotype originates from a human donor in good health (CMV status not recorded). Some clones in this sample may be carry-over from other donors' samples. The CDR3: CASSLRDGYTF. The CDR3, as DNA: TGTGCCAGCAGCCTCAGAGATGGCTACACCTTC.